The 3 T cell receptor beta chains below all came from one sample that was sequenced in a study of OX40 agonist ivuxolimab in advanced cancers. Profiling relied on immunoSEQ multiplex PCR, and the TCRdb table lists in-frame clones only, not all of them. The sample lists approximately 82,000 clones; around 90% were seen once. This specimen was CD4+ or CD8+ T cells sorted from blood, taken in a trial of the OX40 agonist ivuxolimab. These receptors came from an adult with an advanced solid tumor such as melanoma, head and neck, liver or kidney cancer.

The chain couples TRBV28 to TRBJ1-1, with D uncertain. V was trimmed by 3 bases and J by 8 bases, leaving 7 bases between them. This CDR3 spans 11 amino acids. Germline V CDR1 and CDR2: MDHEN, SYDVKM. The DNA of the CDR3 is TGTGCCAGCAGTTTTAGTAGAGAAGCTTTCTTT. This gives the protein CASSFSREAFF.

V gene TRBV11-3 combines with J gene TRBJ2-1, with D perhaps matching TRBD2 (5 bases). In germline, CDR1 is SGHNT, CDR2 YENEEA. The CDR3 runs to 15 residues. V lost 5 bases to trimming and J lost 8 bases, with 19 bases between them. CDR3 protein: CASSQGGTSGDEQFF. The CDR3 nucleotides are TGTGCCAGCAGCCAAGGAGGCACCTCCGGGGATGAGCAGTTCTTC. The complete variable domain, with remaining parts taken from reference TRBV11-3 and TRBJ2-1, reads EAGVVQSPRYKIIEKKQPVAFWCNPISGHNTLYWYLQNLGQGPELLIRYENEEAVDDSQLPKDRFSAERLKGVDSTLKIQPAELGDSAVYLCASSQGGTSGDEQFFGPGTRLTVL.

The V call is TRBV5-1, the J call TRBJ2-3; TRBD1 agrees at 9 bases. The CDR3 is 14 amino acids. The V segment lost 6 bases and the J segment 5 bases; nucleotides outside the gene matches: 7. Germline V gene sequence: CDR1 SGHRS, CDR2 YFSETQ. CDR3 nucleotides: TGCGCCAGCAAAAGTACAGGGGGCGAAGATACGCAGTATTTT. Its protein product is CASKSTGGEDTQYF.